A single sample gave rise to the 20 T cell receptor beta chains below, sequenced in a study of blood T cell repertoires in COVID-19. Some clones are missing from TCRdb's copy, which holds only in-frame ones; the method was immunoSEQ multiplex PCR. The sample has about 130,000 clones; about four fifths are singletons. Sequenced input: peripheral blood. The receptors originated from a woman in her 70s with COVID-19, enrolled during active disease.

The V and J genes are TRBV2 and TRBJ1-6; the D is unclear. V lost 4 bases and J lost 7, with 14 bases in between. This CDR3 has 15 amino acids. The germline V gene has CDR1 SNHLY and CDR2 FYNNEI. DNA of the CDR3: TGTGCCAGCAGTGGTTCGGGGAACAACAATTCACCCCTCCACTTT. Translating it yields CASSGSGNNNSPLHF.

The chain carries TRBV19 and TRBJ2-3; tentative D call: TRBD1 (5 bases). Per the germline V gene, CDR1 is LNHDA and CDR2 is SQIVND (reference sequence). The CDR3 has 13 residues. V was clipped by 6 bases and J by 5 bases, with 12 bases between them. The CDR3 loop reads CASRDTGVDTQYF. In nucleotides, the CDR3 is TGTGCCAGTAGGGACACTGGGGTAGATACGCAGTATTTT.

The chain couples TRBV6-5 to TRBJ2-7, with D possibly TRBD2 on 6 matching bases. Per the germline V gene, CDR1 is MNHEY and CDR2 is SVGAGI. The CDR3 covers 16 residues. The V end lost 2 bases, the J end lost 3 bases, and 17 bases lay between the germline ends. The DNA of the CDR3 is TGTGCCAGCAGTTACGGGAGGTGGGGGAGTAACTACGAGCAGTACTTC. This codes for CASSYGRWGSNYEQYF.

This chain joins TRBV5-4 and TRBJ2-5; TRBD2 is a possible D gene (5 bases). Germline V gives CDR1 SGHNT, CDR2 YYREEE (reference sequence). The CDR3 is 13 residues long. V lost 4 bases and J 0 bases, leaving 7 bases between the germline ends. The CDR3 protein is CASSRGYQETQYF. The CDR3 coding sequence is TGTGCCAGCAGCCGCGGGTACCAAGAGACCCAGTACTTC.

The chain carries TRBV3-1 (or the pseudogene TRBV3-2) and TRBJ1-1; a weak D match, TRBD1 (6 bases). CDR1 and CDR2 from the germline V gene are LGHDT and YNNKEL (reference sequence). CDR3 length: 15 residues. V dropped 1 base and J dropped 10 bases, with 19 bases sitting between them. In DNA form, the CDR3 reads TGTGCCAGCAGCCAAGGTCGGGCGGGGGCGGTTGGAGCTTTCTTT. Translating gives CASSQGRAGAVGAFF.

The chain couples TRBV15 to TRBJ2-7, with D tentatively TRBD1 (6 bases). Trimming pared 9 bases from V and 7 bases from J, leaving 16 bases between. The germline V gene encodes CDR1 LNHNV and CDR2 YYDKDF (reference sequence). This CDR3 comprises 12 residues. CDR3 loop: CATTGAQGEQYF. DNA of the CDR3: TGTGCCACAACCGGGGCCCAGGGGGAGCAGTACTTC. The full variable domain, completed using reference TRBV15 and TRBJ2-7, is DAMVIQNPRYQVTQFGKPVTLSCSQTLNHNVMYWYQQKSSQAPKLLFHYYDKDFNNEADTPDNFQSRRPNTSFCFLDIRSPGLGDTAMYLCATTGAQGEQYFGPGTRLTVT.

The rearrangement joins TRBV6-2 or TRBV6-3 to TRBJ2-5, with TRBD2 matching 8 bases. Germline-derived CDR1 and CDR2 are MNHEY and SVGEGT. V shed 4 bases and J 5 bases; nucleotides not matched to a gene: 9. CDR3 length: 15 residues. The CDR3 loop is CASSSRGGGGETQYF. CDR3 coding DNA: TGTGCCAGCAGTTCCCGGGGGGGAGGCGGGGAGACCCAGTACTTC.

This clone was picked up a small number of times. The V call is TRBV3-1 (or the pseudogene TRBV3-2), the J call TRBJ1-5; 8 bases line up with TRBD1. Germline assignment: CDR1 LGHDT and CDR2 YNNKEL (reference sequence). The CDR3 extends over 17 amino acids. The V segment lost 2 bases and the J segment 7 bases; nucleotides outside the gene matches: 13. The CDR3 coding sequence is TGTGCCAGCAGCCAAACTCCCTCCGGACAGGGAGACCAGCCCCAGCATTTT. It is translated as CASSQTPSGQGDQPQHF.

V is TRBV6-1 and J is TRBJ2-7; TRBD1 matches at 7 bases. The CDR3 is 14 amino acids. CDR1 MNHNS and CDR2 SASEGT come from the germline V gene. J lost 2 bases, V lost 3 bases, and 4 bases had no gene match. In DNA, the CDR3 is TGTGCCAGCAGTGAGAGGGGGCAGACCTACGAGCAGTACTTC. It encodes CASSERGQTYEQYF.

The rearrangement uses TRBV10-3 and TRBJ1-1; 11 nucleotides line up with TRBD1. After removal of 6 bases from V and 5 bases from J, the junction contained 8 bases not matched to a gene. Per germline, CDR1 ENHRY and CDR2 SYGVKD. The CDR3 runs 15 residues. Here the CDR3 reads CAIRVPGTGGTEAFF. DNA of the CDR3: TGTGCCATCAGGGTTCCCGGGACAGGGGGAACTGAAGCTTTCTTT.

This clone was found a few times. The chain is built from TRBV30 and TRBJ2-3; 10 positions match TRBD2. Germline V gene sequence: CDR1 GTSNPN, CDR2 SVGIG (reference sequence). This CDR3 region has 18 residues. The V and J ends lost 0 bases and 3 bases, in that order; junction bases with no gene match: 12. The CDR3 sequence: CAWSVPTERGGETDTQYF. Here the CDR3 DNA reads TGTGCCTGGAGTGTACCGACAGAGCGGGGGGGCGAGACAGATACGCAGTATTTT.

V and J are TRBV7-2 and TRBJ1-1; D remains unclear. V lost 2 bases and J lost 9, with 16 bases in between. CDR1 is SGHTA, CDR2 FQGNSA, per germline. The CDR3 sequence is 14 residues long. The CDR3 is CASSLSQTSFKAFF. The CDR3, as DNA: TGTGCCAGCAGCTTATCACAGACATCTTTTAAAGCTTTCTTT.

This clone turned up a few times. The chain uses TRBV3-1 (or the pseudogene TRBV3-2) and TRBJ2-1, with TRBD2 matching over 14 bases. The CDR3 runs to 15 residues. Trimming cost V 3 bases and J 10 bases; bases outside gene matches: 5. From germline, CDR1 is LGHDT and CDR2 YNNKEL (reference sequence). The CDR3 coding sequence is TGTGCCAGCAGCCAGACTAGCGGGGGGGCAAAGGAGCAGTTCTTC. Protein: CASSQTSGGAKEQFF.

The count of this clone is one. The V and J genes are TRBV5-1 and TRBJ1-1; 7 bases match TRBD1. The length of the CDR3 is 14 residues. Germline V gives CDR1 SGHRS, CDR2 YFSETQ. Losses at the gene ends were 2 bases for V and 4 bases for J; bases not matched to a gene: 5. CDR3 coding DNA: TGCGCCAGCAGCTTTACAGGGGAGAGCACTGAAGCTTTCTTT. Protein: CASSFTGESTEAFF.

This rearrangement joins TRBV7-2 to TRBJ1-1, with TRBD1 matching 8 bases. The germline V gene encodes CDR1 SGHTA and CDR2 FQGNSA. The CDR3 contains 13 residues. With 5 bases clipped from V and 4 bases from J, the junction kept 3 bases outside the gene matches. The CDR3 sequence: CASSVQGGTEAFF. The DNA of the CDR3 is TGTGCCAGCAGCGTACAGGGGGGCACTGAAGCTTTCTTT.

This clone was counted once. DNA of the CDR3: TGTGCCAGCAGCTTATCTTCTCTCGATACGCAGTATTTT. This codes for CASSLSSLDTQYF. The V and J genes are TRBV7-2 and TRBJ2-3; D is undetermined. This CDR3 is 13 amino acids long. The germline V gene has CDR1 SGHTA and CDR2 FQGNSA. The V end was cut by 2 bases, the J end by 6 bases, with 9 bases between.

The chain employs TRBV5-5 and TRBJ1-1, with D hard to call. The V gene's germline CDR1 is SGHKS and CDR2 YYEKEE (reference sequence). This CDR3 is built from 12 residues. Deletions cut 2 bases from V and 4 bases from J, with 6 bases between. CDR3 in amino acids: CASSFRGTEAFF. The CDR3 DNA reads TGTGCCAGCAGCTTCCGAGGCACTGAAGCTTTCTTT.

This rearrangement joins TRBV2 to TRBJ2-1; TRBD1 agrees at 8 bases. The CDR3 consists of 14 residues. CDR1 is SNHLY and CDR2 is FYNNEI in the germline V gene. Trimming cost V 7 bases and J 8 bases; bases outside gene matches: 10. The DNA of the CDR3 is TGTGCCAGCACGCGGGACAGGTCAAGCGATGAGCAGTTCTTC. As protein: CASTRDRSSDEQFF.

This chain joins TRBV27 and TRBJ1-6; D possibly corresponds to TRBD1 (5 bases). The CDR3 covers 15 residues. The V gene lost 7 bases and the J gene lost 9 bases, with 19 bases spanning the gap. In germline, CDR1 is MNHEY, CDR2 SMNVEV (reference sequence). Written as DNA, the CDR3 is TGTGCCAGCACACTAATTTGGGGCAATGGTTCACCCCTCCACTTT. As protein: CASTLIWGNGSPLHF.

As concerns this clone: A read error may account for a junction end that differs from germline. This sequence joins TRBV28 and TRBJ1-4; D unresolved. Germline V gene lookup returns CDR1 MDHEN and CDR2 SYDVKM. The CDR3 contains 11 residues. This CDR3 is CASSSTVAESF. The CDR3 DNA reads as TGTGCCAGCAGCTCTACGGTTGCGGAGTCCTTT.